This is a list of T cell receptor beta chains from one sample in a study of cytomegalovirus exposure and HLA in healthy donors. Sequenced by immunoSEQ multiplex PCR; TCRdb stores in-frame clones only, minus some. The sample has about 130,000 clones, over 60% seen once. The material sequenced was PBMCs. These receptors all stem from a female donor in good health and CMV-seronegative. CDR3s include the opening cysteine and the closing phenylalanine or tryptophan. Each record gives: clone size, D gene, J gene, V gene, CDR3 DNA, CDR3 protein. The D gene is left open where the match is weak. Expanded clones get a size class; other rows say once, few or many, or leave the size out.

clone_size: -; d_call: -; j_call: TRBJ2-2; v_call: TRBV28; cdr3_nt: TGTGCCAGCAGTCCATTTCGGGCCGGGGAGCTGTTTTTT; cdr3_aa: CASSPFRAGELFF
clone_size: -; d_call: TRBD1; j_call: TRBJ2-1; v_call: TRBV5-1; cdr3_nt: TGCGCCAGCAGCTTGGGACAGGGAAAATATGAGCAGTTCTTC; cdr3_aa: CASSLGQGKYEQFF
clone_size: -; d_call: TRBD2; j_call: TRBJ2-2; v_call: TRBV5-6; cdr3_nt: TGTGCCAGCAGCTTGCGGCGGGAGGGCCGCACCGGGGAGCTGTTTTTT; cdr3_aa: CASSLRREGRTGELFF
clone_size: -; d_call: TRBD2; j_call: TRBJ2-7; v_call: TRBV19; cdr3_nt: TGTGCCAGTAGCGTCACTCTGGGGCGGGGGGGCTTCTACGAGCAGTACTTC; cdr3_aa: CASSVTLGRGGFYEQYF
clone_size: -; d_call: TRBD2; j_call: TRBJ2-3; v_call: TRBV7-9; cdr3_nt: TGTGCCAGCAGCCCCCCCCGGAGTAGCGGGAGATCGGATACGCAGTATTTT; cdr3_aa: CASSPPRSSGRSDTQYF
clone_size: -; d_call: -; j_call: TRBJ2-5; v_call: TRBV10-1; cdr3_nt: TGCGCCAGCAGTAACGGGGAGACCCAGTACTTC; cdr3_aa: CASSNGETQYF
clone_size: -; d_call: -; j_call: TRBJ2-7; v_call: TRBV7-8; cdr3_nt: TGTGCCAGCAGCTTAGTAAGTCAGGGCGGCGAGCAGTACTTC; cdr3_aa: CASSLVSQGGEQYF
clone_size: -; d_call: TRBD1; j_call: TRBJ2-5; v_call: TRBV11-2; cdr3_nt: TGTGCCAGCAGCCCCGTTTGGACAGGGAGCAAGCAAGAGACCCAGTACTTC; cdr3_aa: CASSPVWTGSKQETQYF
clone_size: -; d_call: -; j_call: TRBJ2-7; v_call: TRBV25-1; cdr3_nt: TGTGCCAGCAGTGAACCTCTGGAGCAGTACTTC; cdr3_aa: CASSEPLEQYF
clone_size: -; d_call: TRBD1; j_call: TRBJ1-1; v_call: TRBV5-1; cdr3_nt: TGCGCCAGCAGCCTAAAACAGGGGGTACGGGCCACTGAAGCTTTCTTT; cdr3_aa: CASSLKQGVRATEAFF
clone_size: -; d_call: -; j_call: TRBJ2-5; v_call: TRBV4-1; cdr3_nt: TGCGCCAGCAGCCAAGATATCAGGAAAGAGACCCAGTACTTC; cdr3_aa: CASSQDIRKETQYF
clone_size: -; d_call: TRBD1; j_call: TRBJ2-2; v_call: TRBV11-3; cdr3_nt: TGTGCCAGCAGCTCGGGACAGCCAAACACCGGGGAGCTGTTTTTT; cdr3_aa: CASSSGQPNTGELFF
clone_size: -; d_call: -; j_call: TRBJ1-1; v_call: TRBV10-3; cdr3_nt: TGTGCCATCAGGGACAGCCTGAACACTGAAGCTTTCTTT; cdr3_aa: CAIRDSLNTEAFF
clone_size: -; d_call: -; j_call: TRBJ1-2; v_call: TRBV4-1; cdr3_nt: TGCGCCAGCAGCCAGCCTCGGACGGGGGGTCACTATGGCTACACCTTC; cdr3_aa: CASSQPRTGGHYGYTF
clone_size: -; d_call: TRBD1; j_call: TRBJ1-2; v_call: TRBV4-1; cdr3_nt: TGCGCCAGCAGCCAAGTCGGGACAGGGAATGGCTACACCTTC; cdr3_aa: CASSQVGTGNGYTF
clone_size: -; d_call: TRBD1; j_call: TRBJ2-7; v_call: TRBV27; cdr3_nt: TGTGCCAGCAGTTTAAGGGACAGGGGCTCCTACGAGCAGTACTTC; cdr3_aa: CASSLRDRGSYEQYF
clone_size: -; d_call: -; j_call: TRBJ2-1; v_call: TRBV19; cdr3_nt: TGTGCCAGTAGTATAGGGGCACAGACCTACAATGAGCAGTTCTTC; cdr3_aa: CASSIGAQTYNEQFF
clone_size: -; d_call: TRBD1; j_call: TRBJ2-7; v_call: TRBV25-1; cdr3_nt: TGTGCCAGCAGTGCCCCCTCAGGGGGCGCGGTCCCTTACGAGCAGTACTTC; cdr3_aa: CASSAPSGGAVPYEQYF
clone_size: once; d_call: -; j_call: TRBJ2-7; v_call: TRBV30; cdr3_nt: TGTGCCTGGAGTGCTCAGGAGGGCCTCGAGCAGTACTTC; cdr3_aa: CAWSAQEGLEQYF
clone_size: few; d_call: TRBD2; j_call: TRBJ2-1; v_call: TRBV15; cdr3_nt: TGTGCCACAACAAGCGGGAGTCCCTACAATGAGCAGTTCTTC; cdr3_aa: CATTSGSPYNEQFF
clone_size: -; d_call: TRBD1; j_call: TRBJ2-2; v_call: TRBV25-1; cdr3_nt: TGTGCCAGCAGTCCTTACAGGGGTCGAAACACCGGGGAGCTGTTTTTT; cdr3_aa: CASSPYRGRNTGELFF
clone_size: once; d_call: TRBD1; j_call: TRBJ1-5; v_call: TRBV9; cdr3_nt: TGTGCCAGTGGACAGGGAAATGGCAATCAGCCCCAGCATTTT; cdr3_aa: CASGQGNGNQPQHF
clone_size: -; d_call: TRBD2; j_call: TRBJ2-7; v_call: TRBV6-6; cdr3_nt: TGTGCCAGCAGTTACGGGACTAGCGGCTACGAGCAGTACTTC; cdr3_aa: CASSYGTSGYEQYF
clone_size: -; d_call: TRBD2; j_call: TRBJ2-3; v_call: TRBV7-8; cdr3_nt: TGTGCCAGCAGCTTAGGACCACGAGGACTAGCGGGTCCTAGAGCAGATACGCAGTATTTT; cdr3_aa: CASSLGPRGLAGPRADTQYF
clone_size: -; d_call: -; j_call: TRBJ1-2; v_call: TRBV7-9; cdr3_nt: TGTGCCAGCAGCTTAGGCAGCTTATCGAGACAGGCTCGGGGGGCTGGCTACACCTTC; cdr3_aa: CASSLGSLSRQARGAGYTF
clone_size: few; d_call: TRBD2; j_call: TRBJ2-5; v_call: TRBV7-9; cdr3_nt: TGTGCCAGCAGCTTAGCAGCGGGGGGCCATGAGACCCAGTACTTC; cdr3_aa: CASSLAAGGHETQYF
clone_size: -; d_call: TRBD2; j_call: TRBJ2-3; v_call: TRBV7-8; cdr3_nt: TGTGCCAGCCTCCGATCCCGGGGGGAGGATACGCAGTATTTT; cdr3_aa: CASLRSRGEDTQYF
clone_size: -; d_call: -; j_call: TRBJ2-7; v_call: TRBV28; cdr3_nt: TGTGCCAGCACCCCCCGCGGGATCTGGTCCGAGCAGTACTTC; cdr3_aa: CASTPRGIWSEQYF
clone_size: -; d_call: -; j_call: TRBJ2-1; v_call: TRBV11-3; cdr3_nt: TGTGCCAGCAGCTCCAGGGGTGGGGGCAATGAGCAGTTCTTC; cdr3_aa: CASSSRGGGNEQFF
clone_size: -; d_call: -; j_call: TRBJ2-7; v_call: TRBV5-1; cdr3_nt: TGCGCCTGCTCGATGGTAGTCCGCGAGCAGTACTTC; cdr3_aa: CACSMVVREQYF
clone_size: -; d_call: -; j_call: TRBJ1-2; v_call: TRBV7-9; cdr3_nt: TGTGCCAGCAGTAGGGGGGAGGGTAACTATGGCTACACCTTC; cdr3_aa: CASSRGEGNYGYTF
clone_size: -; d_call: TRBD2; j_call: TRBJ2-3; v_call: TRBV10-3; cdr3_nt: TGTGCCATCAGTGGCGGGAGTAGCTGGGGTACGCAGTATTTT; cdr3_aa: CAISGGSSWGTQYF
clone_size: -; d_call: -; j_call: TRBJ1-1; v_call: TRBV10-1; cdr3_nt: TGCGCCAGCAGTGAGTCTAATAACAGCGGAAAAGAGGCTTTCTTT; cdr3_aa: CASSESNNSGKEAFF
clone_size: few; d_call: -; j_call: TRBJ1-3; v_call: TRBV6-1; cdr3_nt: TGTGCCAGCAGTGGGCTGTGGGGAAACACCATATATTTT; cdr3_aa: CASSGLWGNTIYF
clone_size: -; d_call: -; j_call: TRBJ1-4; v_call: TRBV7-6; cdr3_nt: TGTGCCAGCAGCCCCTCGACAGCCATCCTTAATGAAAAACTGTTTTTT; cdr3_aa: CASSPSTAILNEKLFF
clone_size: -; d_call: TRBD2; j_call: TRBJ2-4; v_call: TRBV29-1; cdr3_nt: TGCAGCGTTGATAGTAGGGCTAGCGGTAAAAACATTCAGTACTTC; cdr3_aa: CSVDSRASGKNIQYF
clone_size: -; d_call: TRBD2; j_call: TRBJ2-5; v_call: TRBV5-4; cdr3_nt: TGTGCCAGCAGCTCTCTAGCGGGGAGGGAGACCCAGTACTTC; cdr3_aa: CASSSLAGRETQYF
clone_size: -; d_call: -; j_call: TRBJ2-5; v_call: TRBV6-1; cdr3_nt: TGTGCCAGCAGTCCGTGGGACTTGCAAGAGACCCAGTACTTC; cdr3_aa: CASSPWDLQETQYF
clone_size: -; d_call: -; j_call: TRBJ1-2; v_call: TRBV18; cdr3_nt: TGTGCCAGCTCACCAGGCGCAGGGGAGAACTATGGCTACACCTTC; cdr3_aa: CASSPGAGENYGYTF
clone_size: -; d_call: -; j_call: TRBJ1-1; v_call: TRBV6-5; cdr3_nt: TGTGCCAGCAGACCCAGGCGGGGGACTGAAGCTTTCTTT; cdr3_aa: CASRPRRGTEAFF
clone_size: -; d_call: -; j_call: TRBJ2-3; v_call: TRBV5-6; cdr3_nt: TGTGCCAGCAGCTCAACACATACAGATACGCAGTATTTT; cdr3_aa: CASSSTHTDTQYF
clone_size: -; d_call: -; j_call: TRBJ1-2; v_call: TRBV5-8; cdr3_nt: TGTGCCAGCAGCTTGGGGGGGGGCGAGGTTCCTGGCTACACCTTC; cdr3_aa: CASSLGGGEVPGYTF
clone_size: once; d_call: -; j_call: TRBJ2-7; v_call: TRBV19; cdr3_nt: TGTGCCAGTAGTATAGTGTGGGACAAGGGGTCGGACGAGCAGTACTTC; cdr3_aa: CASSIVWDKGSDEQYF
clone_size: once; d_call: TRBD1; j_call: TRBJ1-4; v_call: TRBV7-8; cdr3_nt: TGTGCCAGCAGCTTAGGGGGGACAGGGCGGGAAAAACTGTTTTTT; cdr3_aa: CASSLGGTGREKLFF
clone_size: -; d_call: -; j_call: TRBJ2-5; v_call: TRBV20-1; cdr3_nt: TGCAGTGCCACGACAGAAGAGACCCAGTACTTC; cdr3_aa: CSATTEETQYF
clone_size: -; d_call: -; j_call: TRBJ2-5; v_call: TRBV29-1; cdr3_nt: TGCAGCGTCCGTTGGAGGGTCCGGTGGCAAGAGACCCAGTACTTC; cdr3_aa: CSVRWRVRWQETQYF
clone_size: few; d_call: TRBD2; j_call: TRBJ2-7; v_call: TRBV4-2; cdr3_nt: TGTGCCAGCAGCCAAGTTCAGCCGGGGGGCTACGAGCAGTACTTC; cdr3_aa: CASSQVQPGGYEQYF
clone_size: few; d_call: -; j_call: TRBJ1-4; v_call: TRBV11-2; cdr3_nt: TGTGCCAGCAGCCCGAGTATAGAGGAAAAACTGTTTTTT; cdr3_aa: CASSPSIEEKLFF
clone_size: -; d_call: TRBD1; j_call: TRBJ1-1; v_call: TRBV5-5; cdr3_nt: TGTGCCAGCAGCTGGGGACAGATAGAAGCTTTCTTT; cdr3_aa: CASSWGQIEAFF
clone_size: -; d_call: -; j_call: TRBJ2-7; v_call: TRBV14; cdr3_nt: TGTGCCAGCAGCTCAGGGGCCGGTTACGAGCAGTACTTC; cdr3_aa: CASSSGAGYEQYF